This TCR beta chain was identified in a study of CD8 T cells in Susac syndrome (dated by TCRdb to the late 2010s). At the level of the whole study: Of the Susac syndrome patients who were sequenced, six had clinically active disease and eight were in clinical remission. Whether CD8+ T cell activation and differentiation in Susac syndrome was antigen driven was tested using repertoire sequencing. At blood withdrawal, Susac syndrome patients were therapy-naive, treated with corticosteroids (with IVIg additionally given to some), or treated with IVIg alone. The study compared CD8+ T cell repertoire clonality among 12 healthy donors, 14 Susac syndrome patients and fewer than 19 multiple sclerosis patients.

RNA was extracted using the RNeasy kit, and roughly 0.5 to 1 microgram was reverse transcribed with random hexamers. TCR beta CDR3 regions were amplified with the immunoSEQ multiplex PCR assay covering 54 Vbeta and 13 Jbeta segments. Bias from PCR amplification was corrected by using a synthetic template baseline for primer optimization and for computational correction. Regarding the original processing steps: Reads were annotated to V, D and J genes per IMGT and analyzed with immunoSEQ Analyzer, keeping only productive sequences. To calculate clonality, Shannon entropy was normalized by log2 of the number of productive unique sequences and then subtracted from one. For each patient and control, public and private clones were evaluated within the 100 most prevalent clones. Clones were defined as Susac-specific when absent from the healthy and MS cohorts, from roughly 1,000 published viral clones and from other ImmuneACCESS disease sequences. In TCRdb, the public reads were trimmed at Q25 with fastp and aligned with MiXCR, with productive beta chains retained. Here each entry gathers all rows of one CDR3 protein and keeps the most common genes and DNA. The V and J calls reflect TCRdb's pipeline rather than the authors' work. The sample table shows 100,000 to 150,000 distinct CDR3 sequences, and more than 90% are seen once. The ten largest clonotypes hold approximately 0.22% of the sample.

The junction carries 20 bases between V and J, which are trimmed by 2 bases and 3 bases respectively. Including the terminal cysteine and phenylalanine, the CDR3 comprises 17 residues. Solely the CDR3 DNA is kept, with 51 bases framed from the first base. CDR1 MGHDK and CDR2 SYGVNS are derived from the germline V gene. The study at large found these results: The TCR sequencing and HLA analysis was acknowledged to have included a relatively small number of individuals. In the total CD8+ and CD8+ TEMRA repertoires, approximately 16 and five Susac-specific public clones, respectively, were identified. CD8+ repertoires in Susac syndrome showed clonal expansion, which was highest in CD8+ TEMRA cells and was greater in clinically active patients than in remitting patients.

In the case of this clonotype: Its antigen is still unknown. Base qualities were left out, and no much larger clone turns up one base away.

High-throughput TCR beta sequencing profiled peripheral blood CD8+ and CD4+ T cells from healthy donors, Susac syndrome patients and multiple sclerosis patients. The Susac syndrome patients fulfilled recently defined diagnostic criteria for either definite or probable disease. CD8+ TEMRA cells were enriched by FACS, while bulk CD8+ and CD4+ T cells were purified by magnetic negative isolation. Blood was collected in EDTA tubes and processed within 24 hours, with PBMCs isolated through density gradient centrifugation. PBMCs destined for TCR sequencing were cryopreserved in liquid nitrogen and later thawed in a 37 °C water bath. A purity of at least 90% was achieved for sorted or isolated CD4+, CD8+ and CD8+ TEMRA cells.

The receptor's source is a human donor with Susac syndrome. The sequence joins TRBV25-1 to TRBJ2-7; the best D guess is TRBD2, with 6 bases matching. Material for sequencing was CD8+ T cells from PBMCs. DNA sequence: TGTGCCAGCAGTGAAAATTGGGGGGATTCTGTGGGCTACGAGCAGTACTTC. This translates into CASSENWGDSVGYEQYF.